This entry lists 8 T cell receptor beta chains sequenced from one sample in a study of spatial heterogeneity in lung cancer. General study points: Higher tumor mutation counts went along with higher counts of expanded intratumoral alpha and beta TCRs.

These receptors' antigens are unknown. TCRdb processed the 5' RACE reads anew with MiXCR; each CDR3 protein has one entry. This table has over 15,000 distinct CDR3 sequences, around 5.5% appearing once. Time point described: sample taken at primary tumor resection. The sequenced sample was lung tumor tissue, obtained at surgery. These receptors were obtained from a female donor with early-stage non-small cell lung cancer.

This clonotype appeared many times. The size of this beta chain means little, since it is a stray read in a library made for alpha chains. The chain couples TRBV25-1 to TRBJ2-3; 7 bases fit TRBD1. CDR3 length equals 14 residues. The germline V gene has CDR1 MGHDK and CDR2 SYGVNS. The V segment lost 8 bases and the J segment 1 base; nucleotides outside the gene matches: 6. CDR3 in amino acids: CASGRQGGTDTQYF. As DNA, the CDR3 is TGTGCCAGCGGCAGACAGGGCGGCACAGATACGCAGTATTTT.

At least ten counts were recorded for this clonotype. This beta chain is off target for a library built for alpha chains, so its abundance means little. The chain recombines TRBV3-1 with TRBJ1-5; 7 bases map to TRBD1. The CDR3 has 12 residues. Germline V gene lookup returns CDR1 LGHDT and CDR2 YNNKEL (reference sequence). V lost 9 bases to trimming and J lost 2 bases; unmatched junction nucleotides: 1. CDR3 region: CASGQGNQPQHF. Written as DNA, the CDR3 is TGTGCCAGTGGACAGGGCAATCAGCCCCAGCATTTT.

This clonotype was counted ten times or more. This beta chain came through as a stray read in a library set up for alpha chains, and its size says little. This chain joins TRBV9 and TRBJ2-2, with 10 bases aligning to TRBD2. Germline V CDR1 and CDR2: SGDLS, YYNGEE. The length of the CDR3 is 17 residues. With V trimmed by 0 bases and J by 4 bases, 6 bases remained unmatched. As DNA, the CDR3 is TGTGCCAGCAGCGTAGCTGGAGCGGGAGGGGTCACCGGGGAGCTGTTTTTT. Protein sequence: CASSVAGAGGVTGELFF.

This clonotype was observed many times. This beta chain lies outside the target of a library built for alpha chains; its clone size means little. This rearrangement joins TRBV12-3 or TRBV12-4 to TRBJ2-6, with D hard to call. The CDR3 has 15 residues. V was pared by 3 bases and J by 4 bases, with 10 bases between. For the CDR3, the DNA is TGTGCCAGCAGTTTCTCAACCAACGGGGCCAACGTCCTGACTTTC. Its translation: CASSFSTNGANVLTF.

This clonotype was seen at least ten times. The size of this beta chain means little, since it is a stray read in a library made for alpha chains. This chain links TRBV3-1 with TRBJ2-1; 14 nucleotides agree with TRBD2. Germline values: CDR1 LGHDT, CDR2 YNNKEL (reference sequence). V was pared by 5 bases and J by 6 bases, with 3 bases of the junction left unmatched. This CDR3 contains 15 residues. CDR3 protein: CASSLGLAGVNEQFF. The CDR3 DNA follows: TGTGCCAGCAGCTTGGGACTAGCGGGAGTCAATGAGCAGTTCTTC.

This clonotype came up many times. This beta chain was picked up by a library intended for alpha chains and is off target, so its count carries little meaning. The chain carries TRBV4-2 and TRBJ1-1, with TRBD1 identical over 7 bases. CDR1 and CDR2 (germline): LGHNA, YNFKEQ. J was trimmed by 5 bases and V by 6 bases; bases with no gene match: 9. The CDR3 loop spans 14 amino acids. CDR3 sequence: CASSLGTEPTEAFF. The CDR3 nucleotides are TGTGCCAGCAGTCTCGGGACAGAACCTACTGAAGCTTTCTTT.

This clonotype showed up many times. This beta chain turned up in a library designed for alpha chains; as an off-target read, its abundance says little. This rearrangement joins TRBV24-1 to TRBJ2-3; 14 nucleotides line up with TRBD2. The CDR3 is 17 amino acids. Per germline, CDR1 KGHDR and CDR2 SFDVKD. Trimming cost V 9 bases and J 2 bases; bases outside gene matches: 9. Here the CDR3 reads CATPGLAGEGDTDTQYF. In nucleotides, the CDR3 is TGTGCCACCCCGGGACTAGCGGGAGAGGGAGACACAGATACGCAGTATTTT.

This clonotype was observed at least ten times. For a library built for alpha chains, this beta chain is a stray read; little rests on its size. The genes are TRBV18 and TRBJ1-2, with D hard to call. Deletions cut 2 bases from V and 6 bases from J, with 10 bases between. This CDR3 contains 13 residues. Germline CDR1 reads KGHSH; CDR2 reads LQKENI. CDR3 protein: CASSPEAEHGYTF. DNA for the CDR3: TGTGCCAGCTCACCAGAGGCTGAGCATGGCTACACCTTC.